The rows below give T cell receptor beta chains drawn from one sample of a study of T cell changes during pregnancy in multiple sclerosis. Here immunoSEQ multiplex PCR was the method, and the copy in TCRdb shows in-frame clones only, minus some. The repertoire holds tens of thousands of clones, with roughly 90% as singletons. Here the sequenced sample was CD8+ T cells from peripheral blood mononuclear cells, taken in the third trimester of pregnancy. The receptors were sampled from a female donor with multiple sclerosis, enrolled in a pregnancy study. CDR3s include the opening cysteine and the closing phenylalanine or tryptophan. Fields, in order: J gene, V gene, D gene, CDR3 protein. A D gene is named only where the DNA matches it firmly.

j_gene: TRBJ1-5; v_gene: TRBV6-1; d_gene: NA; CDR3aa: CASSIFGEAGQPQHF
j_gene: TRBJ2-7; v_gene: TRBV28; d_gene: NA; CDR3aa: CASSLGVASEQYF
j_gene: TRBJ1-1; v_gene: TRBV5-3; d_gene: TRBD1; CDR3aa: CARSLGDSENTEAFF
j_gene: TRBJ2-2; v_gene: TRBV7-3; d_gene: NA; CDR3aa: CASSFTAAGELFF
j_gene: TRBJ1-1; v_gene: TRBV13; d_gene: NA; CDR3aa: CASSLEAGVYAEAFF
j_gene: TRBJ2-5; v_gene: TRBV10-2; d_gene: TRBD2; CDR3aa: CASSVAAGGVETQYF
j_gene: TRBJ2-7; v_gene: TRBV29-1; d_gene: NA; CDR3aa: CSVEGAGAPYEQYF
j_gene: TRBJ2-5; v_gene: TRBV29-1; d_gene: NA; CDR3aa: CSVRWSAQETQYF
j_gene: TRBJ2-1; v_gene: TRBV30; d_gene: NA; CDR3aa: CAWSVPGRDNEQFF
j_gene: TRBJ1-1; v_gene: TRBV7-2; d_gene: NA; CDR3aa: CASSLGSGAEAFF
j_gene: TRBJ1-1; v_gene: TRBV27; d_gene: TRBD1; CDR3aa: CASSLGFESRGRNTEAFF
j_gene: TRBJ2-7; v_gene: TRBV19; d_gene: NA; CDR3aa: CASSMSGNGGYEQYF
j_gene: TRBJ2-1; v_gene: TRBV14; d_gene: TRBD2; CDR3aa: CASSHGSGRMYNEQFF
j_gene: TRBJ2-7; v_gene: TRBV19; d_gene: TRBD1; CDR3aa: CASSIFFGTASTYEQYF
j_gene: TRBJ2-7; v_gene: TRBV4-3; d_gene: TRBD1; CDR3aa: CASSQEGTGAYEQYF
j_gene: TRBJ2-7; v_gene: TRBV2; d_gene: TRBD2; CDR3aa: CASSELAGGPSYEQYF
j_gene: TRBJ2-3; v_gene: TRBV7-7; d_gene: TRBD1; CDR3aa: CASSRTGGSADTQYF
j_gene: TRBJ2-1; v_gene: TRBV27; d_gene: TRBD1; CDR3aa: CASSPTDRSSYNEQFF
j_gene: TRBJ2-1; v_gene: TRBV27; d_gene: TRBD2; CDR3aa: CASSLKPGRGLDNEQFF
j_gene: TRBJ2-7; v_gene: TRBV30; d_gene: NA; CDR3aa: CAWKSKSIYEQYF